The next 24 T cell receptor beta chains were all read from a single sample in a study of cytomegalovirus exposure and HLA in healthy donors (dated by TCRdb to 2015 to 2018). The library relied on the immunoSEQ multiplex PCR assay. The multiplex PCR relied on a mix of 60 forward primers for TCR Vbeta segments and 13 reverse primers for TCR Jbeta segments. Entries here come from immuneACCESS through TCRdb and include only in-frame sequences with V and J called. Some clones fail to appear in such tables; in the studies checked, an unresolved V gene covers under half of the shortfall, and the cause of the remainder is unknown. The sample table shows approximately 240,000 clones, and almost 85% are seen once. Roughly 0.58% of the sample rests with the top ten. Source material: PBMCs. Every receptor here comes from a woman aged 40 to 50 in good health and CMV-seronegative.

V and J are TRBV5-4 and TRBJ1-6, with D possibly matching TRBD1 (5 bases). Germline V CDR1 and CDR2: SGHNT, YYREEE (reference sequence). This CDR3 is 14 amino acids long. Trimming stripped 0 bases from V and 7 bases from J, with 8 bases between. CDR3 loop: CASSLAGGNSPLHF. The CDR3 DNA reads TGTGCCAGCAGCTTGGCCGGGGGGAATTCACCCCTCCACTTT. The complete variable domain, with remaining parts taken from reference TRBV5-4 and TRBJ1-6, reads ETGVTQSPTHLIKTRGQQVTLRCSSQSGHNTVSWYQQALGQGPQFIFQYYREEENGRGNFPPRFSGLQFPNYSSELNVNALELDDSALYLCASSLAGGNSPLHFGNGTRLTVT.

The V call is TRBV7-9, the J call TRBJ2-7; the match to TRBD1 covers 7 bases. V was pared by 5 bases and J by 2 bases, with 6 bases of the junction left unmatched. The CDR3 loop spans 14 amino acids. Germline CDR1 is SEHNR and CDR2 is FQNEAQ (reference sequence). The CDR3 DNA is TGTGCCAGCAGCCCACAGGGGCCTCCCTACGAGCAGTACTTC. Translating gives CASSPQGPPYEQYF.

CDR3 protein: CASSLRAPGPYEQYF. The CDR3 coding sequence is TGTGCCAGCAGTTTACGAGCCCCCGGTCCCTACGAGCAGTACTTC. This chain links TRBV27 with TRBJ2-7; no clear D. In germline, CDR1 is MNHEY, CDR2 SMNVEV (reference sequence). The CDR3 is made up of 15 amino acids. V was trimmed by 2 bases and J by 2 bases, leaving 13 bases between them.

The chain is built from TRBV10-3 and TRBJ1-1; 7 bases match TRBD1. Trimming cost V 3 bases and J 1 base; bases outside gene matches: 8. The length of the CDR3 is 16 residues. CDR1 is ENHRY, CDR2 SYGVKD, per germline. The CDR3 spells CAISEGRGRGNTEAFF. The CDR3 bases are TGTGCCATCAGTGAAGGTAGGGGGCGTGGGAACACTGAAGCTTTCTTT.

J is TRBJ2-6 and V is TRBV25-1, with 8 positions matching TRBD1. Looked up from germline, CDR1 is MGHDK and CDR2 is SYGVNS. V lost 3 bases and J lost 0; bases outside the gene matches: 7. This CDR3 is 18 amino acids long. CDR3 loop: CASSDAGTGLSGANVLTF. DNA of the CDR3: TGTGCCAGCAGTGATGCCGGGACAGGTCTCTCTGGGGCCAACGTCCTGACTTTC.

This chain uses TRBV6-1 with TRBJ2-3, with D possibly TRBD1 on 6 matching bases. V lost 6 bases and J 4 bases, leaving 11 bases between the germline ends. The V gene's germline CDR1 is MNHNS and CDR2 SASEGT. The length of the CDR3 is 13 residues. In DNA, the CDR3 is TGTGCCAGCAGCCCTGGGACACCAGATACGCAGTATTTT. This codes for CASSPGTPDTQYF.

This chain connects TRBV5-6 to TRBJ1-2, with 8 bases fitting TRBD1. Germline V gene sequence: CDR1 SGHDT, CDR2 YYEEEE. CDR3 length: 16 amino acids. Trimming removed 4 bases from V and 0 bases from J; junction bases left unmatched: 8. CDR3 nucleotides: TGTGCCAGCAGCGCCGGACAGGGCGTCACTAACTATGGCTACACCTTC. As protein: CASSAGQGVTNYGYTF.

CDR3 region: CASKEDFGGAPDTQYF. Here the CDR3 DNA reads TGCGCCAGCAAAGAGGACTTCGGAGGGGCCCCAGATACGCAGTATTTT. The chain employs TRBV4-1 and TRBJ2-3; possible D gene TRBD2, 6 bases. From germline, CDR1 is MGHRA and CDR2 YSYEKL. The CDR3 has 16 amino acids. Trimming took off 7 bases at V and 4 bases at J, with 21 bases between the two ends.

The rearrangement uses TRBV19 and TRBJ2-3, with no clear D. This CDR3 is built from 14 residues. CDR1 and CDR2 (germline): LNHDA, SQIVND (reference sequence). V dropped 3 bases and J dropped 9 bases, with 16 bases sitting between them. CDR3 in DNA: TGTGCCAGTAGTATGCGGCTAGTAGGCCACACGCAGTATTTT. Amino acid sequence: CASSMRLVGHTQYF.

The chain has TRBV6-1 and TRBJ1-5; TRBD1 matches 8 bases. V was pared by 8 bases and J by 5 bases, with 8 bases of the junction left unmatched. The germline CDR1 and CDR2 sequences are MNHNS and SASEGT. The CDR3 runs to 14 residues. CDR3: CASWETGEDQPQHF. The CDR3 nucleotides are TGTGCCAGCTGGGAGACAGGGGAGGATCAGCCCCAGCATTTT.

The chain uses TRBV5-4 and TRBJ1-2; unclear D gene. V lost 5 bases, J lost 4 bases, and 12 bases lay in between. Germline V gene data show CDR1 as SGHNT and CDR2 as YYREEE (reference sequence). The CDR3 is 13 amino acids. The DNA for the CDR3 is TGTGCCAGCAGGAGGGAGTCTAGCTATGGCTACACCTTC. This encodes CASRRESSYGYTF.

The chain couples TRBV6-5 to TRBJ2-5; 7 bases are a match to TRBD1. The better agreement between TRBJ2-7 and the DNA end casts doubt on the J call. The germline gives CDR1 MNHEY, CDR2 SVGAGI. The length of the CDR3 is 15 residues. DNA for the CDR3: TGTGCCAGCAGTTACTCCCGGGACAGCCGCTACGAGCAGTACTTC. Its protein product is CASSYSRDSRYEQYF.

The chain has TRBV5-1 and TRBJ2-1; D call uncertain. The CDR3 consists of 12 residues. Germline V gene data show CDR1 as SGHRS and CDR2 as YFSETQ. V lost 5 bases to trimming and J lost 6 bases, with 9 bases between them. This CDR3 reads CASRTYPNEQFF. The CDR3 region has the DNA TGCGCCAGCAGGACTTACCCCAATGAGCAGTTCTTC.

The CDR3 nucleotides are TGCGCCAGCAGCCAAGATCGACAGGGGATGGGAGGCAATCAGCCCCAGCATTTT. It specifies CASSQDRQGMGGNQPQHF. The chain recombines TRBV4-3 with TRBJ1-5; TRBD1 agrees at 8 bases. Germline V gene data show CDR1 as LGHNA and CDR2 as YSLEER. There are 18 residues in the CDR3. Losses at the gene ends were 0 bases for V and 2 bases for J; bases not matched to a gene: 9.

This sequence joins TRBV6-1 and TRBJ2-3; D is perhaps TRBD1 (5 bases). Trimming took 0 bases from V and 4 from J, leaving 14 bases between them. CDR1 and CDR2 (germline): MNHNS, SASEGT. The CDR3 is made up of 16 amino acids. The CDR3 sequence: CASSEAQGQISDTQYF. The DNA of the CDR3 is TGTGCCAGCAGTGAAGCTCAGGGCCAAATTTCAGATACGCAGTATTTT.

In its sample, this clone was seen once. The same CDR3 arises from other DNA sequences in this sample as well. The CDR3 sequence is CASSFGGGEQFF. CDR3 DNA: TGTGCCAGCAGCTTCGGCGGGGGTGAGCAGTTCTTC. The chain combines TRBV7-9 with TRBJ2-1; 7 nucleotides agree with TRBD2. V gave up 3 bases and J gave up 9 bases; unmatched junction bases: 2. This CDR3 has 12 amino acids. CDR1 SEHNR and CDR2 FQNEAQ come from the germline V gene (reference sequence).

As DNA, the CDR3 is TGCGCCAGCAGCTTGATAGCGGGGGTCTCCTACAATGAGCAGTTCTTC. The encoded protein is CASSLIAGVSYNEQFF. The chain is built from TRBV5-1 and TRBJ2-1, with 9 bases identical to TRBD2. This CDR3 spans 16 amino acids. Germline assignment: CDR1 SGHRS and CDR2 YFSETQ. V lost 1 base, J lost 0 bases, and 2 bases stayed unmatched.

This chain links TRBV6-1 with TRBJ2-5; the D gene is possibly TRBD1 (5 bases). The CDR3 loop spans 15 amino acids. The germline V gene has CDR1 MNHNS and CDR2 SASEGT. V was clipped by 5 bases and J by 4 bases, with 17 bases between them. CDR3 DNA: TGTGCCAGCAGTCCGCGACAAGGGGTAGCAGAGACCCAGTACTTC. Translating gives CASSPRQGVAETQYF.

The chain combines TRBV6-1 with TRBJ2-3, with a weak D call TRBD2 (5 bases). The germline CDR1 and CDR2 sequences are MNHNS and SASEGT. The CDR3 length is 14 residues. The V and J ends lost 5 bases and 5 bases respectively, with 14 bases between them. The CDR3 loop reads CASSKVSRGDTQYF. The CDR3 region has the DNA TGTGCCAGCAGTAAGGTCAGCCGGGGAGATACGCAGTATTTT.

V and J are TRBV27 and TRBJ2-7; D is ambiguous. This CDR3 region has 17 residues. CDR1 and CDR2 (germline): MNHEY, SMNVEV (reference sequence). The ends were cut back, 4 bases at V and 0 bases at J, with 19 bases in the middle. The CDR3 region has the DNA TGTGCCAGCAGTTATCGATCGGGTAGAAAAAGCTCCTACGAGCAGTACTTC. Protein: CASSYRSGRKSSYEQYF.

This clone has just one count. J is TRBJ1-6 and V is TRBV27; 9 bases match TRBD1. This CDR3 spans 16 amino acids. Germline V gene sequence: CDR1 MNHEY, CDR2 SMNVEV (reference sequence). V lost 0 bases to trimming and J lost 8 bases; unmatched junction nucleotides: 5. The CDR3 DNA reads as TGTGCCAGCAGTTTATCGTGGACAGGGGAGCATTCACCCCTCCACTTT. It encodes CASSLSWTGEHSPLHF.

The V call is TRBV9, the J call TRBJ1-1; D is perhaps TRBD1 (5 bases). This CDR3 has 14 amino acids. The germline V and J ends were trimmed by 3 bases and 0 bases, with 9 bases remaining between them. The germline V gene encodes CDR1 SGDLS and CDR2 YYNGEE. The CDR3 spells CASSETALNTEAFF. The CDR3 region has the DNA TGTGCCAGCAGCGAGACAGCTTTGAACACTGAAGCTTTCTTT.

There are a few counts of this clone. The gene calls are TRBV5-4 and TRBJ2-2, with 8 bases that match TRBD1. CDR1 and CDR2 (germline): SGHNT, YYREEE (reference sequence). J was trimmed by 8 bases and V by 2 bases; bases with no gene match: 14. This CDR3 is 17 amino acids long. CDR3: CASSFRARTGPMGELFF. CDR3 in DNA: TGTGCCAGCAGCTTCCGGGCCCGGACAGGGCCCATGGGGGAGCTGTTTTTT.

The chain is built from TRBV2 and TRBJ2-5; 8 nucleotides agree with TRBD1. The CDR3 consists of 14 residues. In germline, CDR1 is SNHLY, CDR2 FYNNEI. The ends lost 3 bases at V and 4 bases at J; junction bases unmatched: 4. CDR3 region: CASSEDRVLETQYF. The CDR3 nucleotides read TGTGCCAGCAGTGAGGACAGGGTTTTAGAGACCCAGTACTTC.